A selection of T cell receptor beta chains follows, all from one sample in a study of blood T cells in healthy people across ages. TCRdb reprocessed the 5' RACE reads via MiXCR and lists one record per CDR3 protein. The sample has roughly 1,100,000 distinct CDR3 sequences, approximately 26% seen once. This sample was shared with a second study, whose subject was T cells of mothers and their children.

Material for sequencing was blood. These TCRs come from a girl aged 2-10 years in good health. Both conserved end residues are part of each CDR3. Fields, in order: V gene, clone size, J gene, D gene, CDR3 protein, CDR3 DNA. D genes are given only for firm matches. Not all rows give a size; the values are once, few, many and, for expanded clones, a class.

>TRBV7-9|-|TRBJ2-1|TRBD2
CASSLEERGESDEQFF
TGTGCCAGCAGCTTAGAGGAGCGGGGGGAATCCGATGAGCAGTTCTTC
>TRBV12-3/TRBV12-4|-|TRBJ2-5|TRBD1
CASKDRGLQETQYF
TGTGCCAGCAAGGACAGGGGGCTCCAAGAGACCCAGTACTTC
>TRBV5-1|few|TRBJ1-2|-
CARKNGYTF
TGCGCCAGGAAGAATGGCTACACCTTC
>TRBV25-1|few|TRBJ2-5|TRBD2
CASIRGTSDQETQYF
TGTGCCAGCATCAGAGGGACTAGCGATCAAGAGACCCAGTACTTC
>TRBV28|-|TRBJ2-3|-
CASSFLSGTDTQYF
TGTGCCAGCAGTTTCCTGAGCGGCACAGATACGCAGTATTTT
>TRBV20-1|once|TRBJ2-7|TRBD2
CSASAGVTYEQYF
TGCAGTGCTAGTGCGGGAGTAACCTACGAGCAGTACTTC
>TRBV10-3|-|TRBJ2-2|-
CAINSDAGELFF
TGTGCCATCAACTCCGACGCCGGGGAGCTGTTTTTT
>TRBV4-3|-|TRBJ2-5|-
CASSPWVAEETQYF
TGCGCCAGCAGTCCTTGGGTAGCGGAAGAGACCCAGTACTTC
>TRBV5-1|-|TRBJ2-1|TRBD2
CASSRLTSGSYNEQFF
TGCGCCAGCAGTCGCCTGACTAGCGGTTCCTACAATGAGCAGTTCTTC
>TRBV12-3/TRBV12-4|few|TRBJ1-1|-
CASSYRGATEAFF
TGTGCCAGCAGTTATCGGGGGGCCACTGAAGCTTTCTTT
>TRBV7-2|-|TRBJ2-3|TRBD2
CASSLALGGGITDTQYF
TGTGCCAGCAGCTTAGCGCTCGGGGGGGGTATCACAGATACGCAGTATTTT
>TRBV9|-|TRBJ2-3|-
CASSVGGLRTDTQYF
TGTGCCAGCAGCGTAGGGGGACTGCGCACAGATACGCAGTATTTT
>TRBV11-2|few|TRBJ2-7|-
CASGRQETYEQYF
TGTGCCAGCGGAAGACAAGAAACTTACGAGCAGTACTTC
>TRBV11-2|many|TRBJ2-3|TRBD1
CASSRPQGASTDTQYF
TGTGCCAGCAGCCGCCCGCAGGGGGCTAGCACAGATACGCAGTATTTT
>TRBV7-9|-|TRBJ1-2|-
CASSSGRLNYGYTF
TGTGCCAGCAGCTCCGGACGGCTTAACTATGGCTACACCTTC
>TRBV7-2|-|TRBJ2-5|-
CASSLVMGETQYF
TGTGCCAGCAGTCTAGTGATGGGCGAGACCCAGTACTTC
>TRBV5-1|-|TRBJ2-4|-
CASSNSPDIQYF
TGCGCCAGCAGCAACTCGCCCGACATTCAGTACTTC
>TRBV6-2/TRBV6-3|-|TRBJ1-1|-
CASKDAGETKAFF
TGTGCCAGCAAGGACGCAGGGGAGACTAAAGCTTTCTTT
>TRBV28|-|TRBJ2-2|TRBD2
CAGLANTGELFF
TGTGCCGGACTAGCGAACACCGGGGAGCTGTTTTTT
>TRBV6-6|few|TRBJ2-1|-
CASSTLGGDSYNEQFF
TGTGCCAGCAGTACCTTAGGGGGGGATTCATACAATGAGCAGTTCTTC
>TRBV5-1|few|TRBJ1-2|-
CASSFRVLYGYTF
TGCGCCAGCAGCTTCCGGGTGCTCTATGGCTACACCTTC
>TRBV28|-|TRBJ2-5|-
CASSSWTFQEAQYF
TGTGCCAGCAGTTCGTGGACTTTTCAAGAGGCCCAGTACTTC
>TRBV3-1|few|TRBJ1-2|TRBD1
CASSRPGQGHGYTF
TGTGCCAGCAGCCGCCCGGGACAGGGGCATGGCTACACCTTC
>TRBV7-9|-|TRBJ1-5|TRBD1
CASSFGQGRKHF
TGTGCCAGCAGCTTCGGACAGGGACGTAAGCATTTT
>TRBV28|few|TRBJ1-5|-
CASSFLAPGIGGNQPQHF
TGTGCCAGCAGTTTCCTAGCGCCTGGCATAGGTGGCAATCAGCCCCAGCATTTT
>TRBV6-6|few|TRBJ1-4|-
CASSPLRKLFF
TGTGCCAGCAGCCCACTAAGAAAACTGTTTTTT
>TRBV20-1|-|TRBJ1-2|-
CSTQGINCGYTF
TGCAGTACTCAGGGGATTAACTGTGGCTACACCTTC
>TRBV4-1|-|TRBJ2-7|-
CASSQGLNAAYEQYF
TGCGCCAGCAGCCAAGGTTTGAACGCGGCCTACGAGCAGTACTTC
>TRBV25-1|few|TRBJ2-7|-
CASSGGQLNPYEQYF
TGTGCCAGCAGTGGAGGGCAGCTCAACCCCTACGAGCAGTACTTC
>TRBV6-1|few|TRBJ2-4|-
CASKGTENFQYF
TGTGCCAGCAAGGGAACAGAAAACTTTCAGTACTTC
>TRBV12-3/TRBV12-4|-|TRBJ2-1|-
CASRSPGGKSNNEQFF
TGTGCCAGCAGATCACCCGGGGGAAAAAGCAACAATGAGCAGTTCTTC
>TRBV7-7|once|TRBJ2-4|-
CASSSTKGPPKAKNIQYF
TGTGCTAGCAGCTCGACGAAGGGACCACCTAAAGCCAAAAACATTCAGTACTTC
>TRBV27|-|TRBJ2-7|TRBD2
CASRVAGGSEQYF
TGTGCCAGCAGAGTAGCGGGAGGCTCCGAGCAGTACTTC